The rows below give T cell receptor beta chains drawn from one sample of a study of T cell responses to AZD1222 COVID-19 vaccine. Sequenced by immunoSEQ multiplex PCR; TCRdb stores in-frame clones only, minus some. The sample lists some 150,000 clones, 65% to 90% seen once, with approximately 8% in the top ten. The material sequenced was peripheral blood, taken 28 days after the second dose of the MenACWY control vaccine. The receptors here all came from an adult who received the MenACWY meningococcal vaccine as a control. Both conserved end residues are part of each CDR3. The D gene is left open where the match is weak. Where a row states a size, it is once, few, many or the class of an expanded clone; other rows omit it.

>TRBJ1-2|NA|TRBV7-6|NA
CASSLGGTGTNYGYTF
TGTGCCAGCAGCTTAGGGGGAACCGGGACCAACTATGGCTACACCTTC
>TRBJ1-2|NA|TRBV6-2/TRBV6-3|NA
CASSWTGDGYTF
TGTGCCAGCAGTTGGACGGGAGATGGCTACACCTTC
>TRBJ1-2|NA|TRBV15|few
CATSPDRNYGYTF
TGTGCCACCAGCCCAGACAGGAACTATGGCTACACCTTC
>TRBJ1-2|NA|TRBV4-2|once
CASSRVDLASERVSGYTF
TGTGCCAGCAGCCGAGTCGATTTGGCGTCAGAGAGGGTCTCTGGCTACACCTTC
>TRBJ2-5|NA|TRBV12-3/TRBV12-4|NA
CASSLRRETQYF
TGTGCCAGCAGCCTAAGGAGGGAGACCCAGTACTTC
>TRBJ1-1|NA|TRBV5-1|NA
CASSQKRGQNTEAFF
TGCGCCAGCAGCCAAAAACGAGGGCAGAACACTGAAGCTTTCTTT
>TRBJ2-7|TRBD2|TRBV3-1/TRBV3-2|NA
CASSQPSGNPYEQYF
TGTGCCAGCAGCCAACCAAGCGGGAATCCCTACGAGCAGTACTTC
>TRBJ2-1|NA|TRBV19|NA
CASTARGSVWGEQFF
TGTGCCAGTACTGCTCGGGGATCTGTTTGGGGGGAGCAGTTCTTC
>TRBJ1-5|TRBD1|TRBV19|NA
CASSTTWDRVVNQPQHF
TGTGCCAGTAGTACGACCTGGGACAGGGTTGTTAATCAGCCCCAGCATTTT
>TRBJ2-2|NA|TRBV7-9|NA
CASSVSGMDTGELFF
TGTGCCAGCAGTGTCTCAGGGATGGACACCGGGGAGCTGTTTTTT
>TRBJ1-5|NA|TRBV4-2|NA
CASSQKQDQPQHF
TGTGCCAGCAGCCAGAAACAAGATCAGCCCCAGCATTTT
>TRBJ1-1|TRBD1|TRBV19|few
CASSIERGRTEAFF
TGTGCCAGTAGTATAGAGAGGGGGCGAACTGAAGCTTTCTTT
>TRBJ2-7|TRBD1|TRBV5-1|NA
CASSLDRDRGVYEQYF
TGCGCCAGCAGCTTGGACCGGGACAGGGGGGTATACGAGCAGTACTTC
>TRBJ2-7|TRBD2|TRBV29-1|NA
CSAQAGDGEQYF
TGCAGCGCCCAGGCGGGAGACGGCGAGCAGTACTTC
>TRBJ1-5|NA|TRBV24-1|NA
CATSDPLGQPQHF
TGTGCCACCAGTGACCCGCTGGGACAGCCCCAGCATTTT
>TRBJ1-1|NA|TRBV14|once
CASSRDTNTEAFF
TGTGCCAGCAGCCGCGACACGAACACTGAAGCTTTCTTT
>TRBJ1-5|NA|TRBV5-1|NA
CASSLEAGFIPQPQHF
TGCGCCAGCAGCTTGGAAGCGGGTTTTATTCCGCAGCCCCAGCATTTT
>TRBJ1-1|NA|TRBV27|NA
CASSPLTMVNTEAFF
TGTGCCAGCAGTCCATTGACCATGGTGAACACTGAAGCTTTCTTT
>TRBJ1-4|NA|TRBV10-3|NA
CAISELPTGGNEKLFF
TGTGCCATCAGTGAATTACCTACGGGGGGGAATGAAAAACTGTTTTTT
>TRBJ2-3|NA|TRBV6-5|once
CASSYRGTSTDTQYF
TGTGCCAGCAGTTACCGAGGGACGAGCACAGATACGCAGTATTTT
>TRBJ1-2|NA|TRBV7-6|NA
CASSWGPANYGYTF
TGTGCCAGCAGCTGGGGACCGGCTAACTATGGCTACACCTTC
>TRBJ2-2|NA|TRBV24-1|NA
CATRDRKNTGELFF
TGTGCCACCAGGGACCGAAAGAACACCGGGGAGCTGTTTTTT
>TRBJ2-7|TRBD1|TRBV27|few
CASSLYGDRDHEQYF
TGTGCCAGCAGTTTATATGGGGACAGGGACCACGAGCAGTACTTC
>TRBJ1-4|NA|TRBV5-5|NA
CASSVDPGREKLFF
TGTGCCAGCAGCGTGGATCCTGGCCGGGAAAAACTGTTTTTT
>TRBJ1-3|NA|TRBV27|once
CASSQLSGNTIYF
TGTGCCAGCAGTCAACTCTCTGGAAACACCATATATTTT
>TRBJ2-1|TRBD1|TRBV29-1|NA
CSSSGGRSNEQFF
TGCAGTTCTTCAGGGGGTAGGTCCAATGAGCAGTTCTTC
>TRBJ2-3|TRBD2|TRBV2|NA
CASRLGLGATDTQYF
TGTGCCAGCAGACTGGGACTAGGGGCCACAGATACGCAGTATTTT
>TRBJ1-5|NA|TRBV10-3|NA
CAIGTGAGGGNQPQHF
TGTGCCATCGGGACTGGGGCGGGAGGCGGCAATCAGCCCCAGCATTTT
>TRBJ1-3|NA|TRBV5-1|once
CASRPDSGFSGNTIYF
TGCGCCAGCAGGCCAGACAGTGGCTTCTCTGGAAACACCATATATTTT
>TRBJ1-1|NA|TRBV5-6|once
CASSLRGTEAFF
TGTGCCAGCAGCCTCAGGGGCACTGAAGCTTTCTTT
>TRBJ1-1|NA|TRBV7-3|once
CASSNGASNTEAFF
TGTGCCAGCAGTAACGGGGCCTCCAACACTGAAGCTTTCTTT
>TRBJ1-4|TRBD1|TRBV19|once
CASSTPGQGVDEKLFF
TGTGCCAGTAGTACGCCGGGACAGGGCGTGGATGAAAAACTGTTTTTT
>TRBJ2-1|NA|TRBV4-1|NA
CASSQEGIASNEQFF
TGCGCCAGCAGCCAAGAGGGCATAGCTAGCAATGAGCAGTTCTTC
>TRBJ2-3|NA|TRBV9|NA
CASSVRLAEDTQYF
TGTGCCAGCAGCGTAAGGCTAGCAGAAGATACGCAGTATTTT
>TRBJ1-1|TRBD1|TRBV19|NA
CASRFTGGNTEAFF
TGTGCCAGCCGATTTACAGGGGGGAACACTGAAGCTTTCTTT
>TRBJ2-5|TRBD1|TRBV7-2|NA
CASSLTGGQETQYF
TGTGCCAGCAGCTTAACAGGGGGCCAAGAGACCCAGTACTTC
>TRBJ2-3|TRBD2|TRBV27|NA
CASMTLAGSDTQYF
TGTGCCAGCATGACTCTAGCGGGTTCAGATACGCAGTATTTT
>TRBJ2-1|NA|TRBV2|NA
CASSEGGLVIHNEQFF
TGTGCCAGCAGTGAAGGCGGACTGGTCATACACAATGAGCAGTTCTTC
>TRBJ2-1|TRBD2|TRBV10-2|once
CASLGLAGDQFYNEQFF
TGCGCCAGCCTGGGACTAGCCGGAGACCAGTTCTACAATGAGCAGTTCTTC
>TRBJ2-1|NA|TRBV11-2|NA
CASSLPGNQPGQQFF
TGTGCCAGCAGCTTACCGGGGAACCAACCGGGACAGCAGTTCTTC
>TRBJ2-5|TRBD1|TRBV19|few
CASSTRGTGQETQYF
TGTGCCAGTAGTACGCGGGGGACAGGGCAAGAGACCCAGTACTTC
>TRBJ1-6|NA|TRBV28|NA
CASSRPWVGGNSPLHF
TGTGCCAGCAGCCGTCCGTGGGTTGGTGGCAATTCACCCCTCCACTTT
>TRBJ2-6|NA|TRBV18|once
CASSPLEITGANVLTF
TGTGCCAGCTCACCACTTGAGATTACTGGGGCCAACGTCCTGACTTTC
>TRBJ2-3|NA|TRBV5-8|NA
CASRSRVRNTDTQYF
TGTGCCAGCAGGTCCAGGGTCCGCAACACAGATACGCAGTATTTT
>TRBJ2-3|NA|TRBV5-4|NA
CASTWRDTDTQYF
TGTGCCAGCACGTGGCGGGACACAGATACGCAGTATTTT
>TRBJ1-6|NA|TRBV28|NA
CASRRRQKERSPLHF
TGTGCCAGCAGAAGACGACAGAAGGAACGTTCACCCCTCCACTTT
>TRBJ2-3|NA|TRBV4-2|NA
CASSQEAVPRVDTQYF
TGTGCCAGCAGCCAAGAGGCGGTACCCAGGGTAGATACGCAGTATTTT
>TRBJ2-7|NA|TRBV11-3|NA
CASSLARQYEQYF
TGTGCCAGCAGCTTGGCCAGACAATACGAGCAGTACTTC